The clone carrying this TCR beta chain was seen only once. The target antigen is unknown. This sample is drawn from a study of shared clonotypes between healthy human individuals. Overall study results and limits: Sampling covered blood only; tissue repertoires likely differ.

The study separated CD4+ cells into CD45RA+ naive and CD45RA-negative memory subsets. Profiling relied on immunoSEQ multiplex PCR, and the TCRdb table lists in-frame clones only, not all of them. Of hundreds of thousands of clones in the sample, around two thirds were seen once. This TCR was recovered from a woman in her 30s in good health. Sequencing input: memory CD4+ T cells sorted from blood. Subset: CD45RA-negative fraction.

The CDR3 here is CASSLHSGTSNTGELFF. In DNA form, the CDR3 reads TGCGCCAGCAGCTTGCATAGCGGGACTTCGAACACCGGGGAGCTGTTTTTT. This chain joins TRBV5-1 and TRBJ2-2, with TRBD2 matching 8 bases. This CDR3 is built from 17 residues. Unmatched junction bases numbered 5, after V lost 1 base and J lost 0 bases. The V gene's germline CDR1 is SGHRS and CDR2 YFSETQ.